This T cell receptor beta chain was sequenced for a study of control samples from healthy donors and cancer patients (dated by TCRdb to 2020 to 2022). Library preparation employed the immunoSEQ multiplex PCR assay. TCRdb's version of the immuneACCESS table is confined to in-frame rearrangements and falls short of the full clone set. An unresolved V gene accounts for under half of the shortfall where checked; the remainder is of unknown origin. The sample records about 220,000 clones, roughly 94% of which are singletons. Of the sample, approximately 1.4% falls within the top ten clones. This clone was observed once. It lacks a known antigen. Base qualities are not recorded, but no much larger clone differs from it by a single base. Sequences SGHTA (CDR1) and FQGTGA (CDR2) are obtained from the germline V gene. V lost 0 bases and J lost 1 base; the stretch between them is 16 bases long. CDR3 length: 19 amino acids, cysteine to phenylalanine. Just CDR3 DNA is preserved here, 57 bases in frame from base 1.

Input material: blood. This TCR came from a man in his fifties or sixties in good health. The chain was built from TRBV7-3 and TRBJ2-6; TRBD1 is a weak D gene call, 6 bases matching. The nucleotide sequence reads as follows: TGTGCCAGCAGCTTAACGCGTTCAGGGGCCATTTCTGGGGCCAACGTCCTGACTTTC. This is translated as CASSLTRSGAISGANVLTF.